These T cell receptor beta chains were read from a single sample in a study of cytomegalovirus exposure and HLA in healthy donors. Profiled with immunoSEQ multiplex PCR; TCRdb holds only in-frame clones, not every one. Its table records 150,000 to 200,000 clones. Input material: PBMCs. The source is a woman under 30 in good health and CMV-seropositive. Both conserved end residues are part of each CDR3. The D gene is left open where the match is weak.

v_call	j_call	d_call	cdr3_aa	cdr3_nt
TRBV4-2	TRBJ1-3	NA	CASSQDKQGPNTIYF	TGTGCCAGCAGCCAAGATAAACAGGGCCCCAACACCATATATTTT
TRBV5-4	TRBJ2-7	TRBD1	CASSPGQAPYYEQYF	TGTGCCAGCAGCCCCGGACAGGCCCCCTACTACGAGCAGTACTTC
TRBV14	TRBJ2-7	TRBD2	CASSSGLVPYEQYF	TGTGCCAGCAGTAGCGGGCTAGTTCCCTACGAGCAGTACTTC
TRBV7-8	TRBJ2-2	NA	CASSLVHGTNTGELFF	TGTGCCAGCAGCTTAGTTCACGGGACAAACACCGGGGAGCTGTTTTTT
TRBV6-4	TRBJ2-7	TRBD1	CASSEGQGTYEQYF	TGTGCCAGCAGTGAGGGACAGGGAACCTACGAGCAGTACTTC
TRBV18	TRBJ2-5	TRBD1	CASSPPGTGGVQETQYF	TGTGCCAGCTCACCACCGGGAACAGGGGGCGTACAAGAGACCCAGTACTTC
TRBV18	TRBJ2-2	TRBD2	CASSPAQRGSNTGELFF	TGTGCCAGCTCACCGGCCCAGCGGGGCTCGAACACCGGGGAGCTGTTTTTT
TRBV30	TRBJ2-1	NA	CAWSVIAAATQFF	TGTGCCTGGAGTGTTATAGCGGCAGCTACTCAGTTCTTC
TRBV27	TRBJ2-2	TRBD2	CASSLLGAGGPHTGELFF	TGTGCCAGCAGTTTATTAGGAGCGGGAGGGCCTCATACCGGGGAGCTGTTTTTT
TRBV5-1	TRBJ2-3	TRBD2	CASSLVPSGGTDTQYF	TGCGCCAGCAGCTTGGTGCCTAGCGGGGGGACAGATACGCAGTATTTT
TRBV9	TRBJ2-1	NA	CASSVVPGNEQFF	TGTGCCAGCAGCGTAGTTCCAGGCAATGAGCAGTTCTTC
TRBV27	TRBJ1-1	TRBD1	CASSFGQGALSTEAFF	TGTGCCAGCAGTTTCGGGCAGGGGGCGCTGAGCACTGAAGCTTTCTTT
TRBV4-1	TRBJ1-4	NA	CASSQDLPGWEKLFF	TGCGCCAGCAGCCAAGATCTTCCAGGGTGGGAAAAACTGTTTTTT
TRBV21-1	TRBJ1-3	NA	CASSKDRDSLSPGNTIYF	TGTGCCAGCAGCAAAGATCGGGACAGTCTATCCCCCGGAAACACCATATATTTT
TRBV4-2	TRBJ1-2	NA	CASSQDLGAGIYGYTF	TGTGCCAGCAGCCAAGATCTTGGGGCAGGAATCTATGGCTACACCTTC
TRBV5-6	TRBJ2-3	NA	CASSGGSGGRDTQYF	TGTGCCAGCAGCGGGGGGTCGGGGGGCCGGGATACGCAGTATTTT
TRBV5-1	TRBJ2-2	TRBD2	CASSLPERGSKAGELFF	TGCGCCAGCAGCTTGCCGGAGCGGGGGTCTAAGGCCGGGGAGCTGTTTTTT
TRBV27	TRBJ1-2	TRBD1	CASSTTPTGRLSGYTF	TGTGCCAGCAGTACAACCCCGACAGGGCGATTGAGTGGCTACACCTTC
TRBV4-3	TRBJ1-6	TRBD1	CASSARVDRAYSPLHF	TGCGCCAGCAGCGCAAGGGTGGACAGGGCGTATTCACCCCTCCACTTT
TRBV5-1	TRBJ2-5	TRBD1	CASSSTGLSQETQYF	TGCGCCAGCAGCTCGACAGGGCTAAGCCAAGAGACCCAGTACTTC
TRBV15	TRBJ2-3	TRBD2	CATSILAGVVDTQYF	TGTGCCACCAGCATACTAGCGGGAGTGGTAGATACGCAGTATTTT
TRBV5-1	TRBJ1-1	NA	CASSLVSGVNTEAFF	TGCGCCAGCAGCTTGGTATCAGGGGTGAACACTGAAGCTTTCTTT
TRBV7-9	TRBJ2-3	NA	CASSLWYGGRPSSTDTQYF	TGTGCCAGCAGCTTATGGTATGGCGGAAGACCTTCTAGCACAGATACGCAGTATTTT
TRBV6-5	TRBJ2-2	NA	CASSYSTGEGTGELFF	TGTGCCAGCAGTTACTCGACGGGGGAAGGCACCGGGGAGCTGTTTTTT
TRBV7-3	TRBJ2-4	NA	CASSSRRDSKNIQYF	TGTGCCAGCAGCTCGAGGAGGGACAGCAAAAACATTCAGTACTTC
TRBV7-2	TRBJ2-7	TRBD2	CASSLGSGIVGLKQYF	TGTGCCAGCAGCTTAGGAAGCGGGATAGTGGGGTTAAAGCAGTACTTC
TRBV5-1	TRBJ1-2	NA	CASTSFYGYTF	TGCGCCAGCACCTCCTTCTATGGCTACACCTTC
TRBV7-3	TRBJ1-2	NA	CASSLGAGERHGYTF	TGTGCCAGCAGCTTAGGGGCAGGCGAACGCCATGGCTACACCTTC
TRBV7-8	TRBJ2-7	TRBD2	CASSPRTSGSLNEQYF	TGTGCCAGCAGCCCTCGGACTAGCGGGAGTCTAAACGAGCAGTACTTC
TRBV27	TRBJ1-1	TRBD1	CASSPDRGQFAEAFF	TGTGCCAGCAGCCCGGACAGGGGGCAATTTGCTGAAGCTTTCTTT